This T cell receptor beta chain was recorded in a study of vaccination effects on CD4 cells after COVID-19 (dated 2022 in TCRdb). Background on the whole study: The ViraFEST assay stimulated PBMC with viral peptide pools and then used TCR sequencing to identify antigen-specific CD4+ T cell clonotypes by expansion. Altogether, over 9 COVID-19 convalescent patients and 4 SARS-CoV-2-naive healthy vaccine recipients made up the full study. In both COVID-19 convalescent patients and infection-naive vaccine recipients, the study compared SARS-CoV-2 spike-specific CD4+ TCR repertoires from before mRNA vaccination with those from after it. In the study, cultures from other donors were sequenced using the Oncomine TCR Beta short-read assay on an Illumina iSeq 100. Approximately 2 million PBMC per well were cultured in IMDM with roughly 5% human AB serum, 10 IU/ml IL-2 and gentamicin, plus 10 ug/ml peptides. Two doses of either the BNT162b2 or the mRNA-1273 mRNA SARS-CoV-2 vaccine were administered to participants. Overall results and qualifications from the work: Among healthy vaccine recipients, nearly all vaccine-induced clones were SARS-CoV-2 mono-reactive, and just 1 of 255 was cross-reactive with common cold coronaviruses. Marked clonal contraction was observed in both infection-induced and vaccine-induced clones at late post-vaccination timepoints, consistent with waning T cell responses. The study was limited by a small number of convalescent patients and lacked early post-infection timepoints.

On this clone itself: The antigen this receptor binds is unknown. Base qualities are missing; no much larger clone stands one base away.

Library preparation used the immunoSEQ multiplex PCR assay. DNA from the cultured and isolated CD4+ T cells underwent TCR beta CDR3 sequencing. Under the source paper's analysis protocol: Non-productive TCR sequences were discarded, and reads were trimmed to the CDR3 region, with only CDR3s of 7 or more amino acids retained. Antigen-specific clonotypes were identified using the MANAFEST web app by comparison of expansion in peptide wells against reference cultures. To count as positive, a clone had to show expansion at FDR<0.05 compared with the reference and with all other wells, an odds ratio above 5, and a frequency above 0.1% in two replicate wells. A clonotype was called cross-reactive if it was significantly expanded both in SARS-CoV-2 spike wells and in at least one common cold coronavirus spike condition. CDR3 similarity was assessed by Levenshtein distance using the stringdist R package, and unrooted trees were constructed with ape in R 3.6.1. In its TCRdb copy, this immuneACCESS table keeps in-frame sequences only and misses some clones. Where compared with another copy, unresolved V genes explain less than half of these, and the others have no known cause. V and J calls and clone size come straight from that table; D and trimming were deduced from the DNA. This sample holds more than 30,000 clones; roughly 80% were observed only once. The ten top clones hold less than 3.5% of the sample.

The cysteine opens and the phenylalanine closes a CDR3 of 15 amino acids. Only the CDR3 part of the read is kept: 45 bases, read in frame from the first base. V is pruned by 0 bases and J by 5 bases, leaving 3 bases of the junction without a gene match. CDR1 and CDR2, per the germline V gene, are SGHNT and YENEEA. After about 10 days of culture, CD4+ T cells were isolated with the EasySep CD4+ T cell isolation kit. None of the healthy vaccine recipients had a prior SARS-CoV-2 infection, which was confirmed by nucleocapsid antibody tests that came back negative both before and after vaccination. On days 3 and 7, half of the culture medium was replaced with fresh IL-2-containing medium. Unless otherwise noted, each peptide stimulation condition was cultured in triplicate wells. Using Ficoll-Paque Plus gradient centrifugation, PBMC were separated from whole blood and then either used fresh or cryopreserved at -140C. The QIAamp micro DNA kit was used to extract genomic DNA from the cultured CD4+ T cells.

Material: CD4+ T cells from PBMCs cultured without peptide, obtained before COVID-19 vaccination. The clonotype originates from a human donor who received a COVID-19 vaccine. Recombination connected TRBV11-3 to TRBJ2-2; 7 middle bases align to TRBD1. The CDR3 amino acid sequence is: CASSLEARGTGELFF. The DNA sequence reads TGTGCCAGCAGCTTAGAGGCCAGGGGGACCGGGGAGCTGTTTTTT.